Listed below are T cell receptor beta chains from one sample, sequenced in a study of T cells in Graves' hyperthyroidism and ophthalmopathy. TCRdb analysed the multiplex PCR reads with MiXCR anew, one entry per CDR3 protein. The sample contains 450,000 to 500,000 distinct CDR3 sequences, around a fifth of which appear only once. Sequenced: blood. These receptors were taken from a woman aged 70-85 years with Graves' ophthalmopathy. CDR3s include the opening cysteine and the closing phenylalanine or tryptophan. The D gene is left open where the match is weak. Rows may omit the clone size; those that give it use once, few, many or a size class.

D gene: -
clone size: -
J gene: TRBJ2-4
V gene: TRBV30
CDR3 DNA: TGTGCCCTCAGCCGAGACAGAGCCAAAAACATTCAGTACTTC
CDR3 protein: CALSRDRAKNIQYF

D gene: TRBD2
clone size: -
J gene: TRBJ2-7
V gene: TRBV10-3
CDR3 DNA: TGTGCCATCATGGGACTAGCGGGTGACGGCTACGAGCAGTACTTC
CDR3 protein: CAIMGLAGDGYEQYF

D gene: -
clone size: many
J gene: TRBJ1-1
V gene: TRBV3-1
CDR3 DNA: TGTGCCAGCAGCCAAGCATCAGCCTGGAACACTGAAGCTTTCTTT
CDR3 protein: CASSQASAWNTEAFF

D gene: -
clone size: -
J gene: TRBJ1-4
V gene: TRBV18
CDR3 DNA: TGTGCCAGCTCGTACTGGAAGCGGGACTCCTCGCCCACTCTTGAACTGTTTTTT
CDR3 protein: CASSYWKRDSSPTLELFF

D gene: TRBD1
clone size: many
J gene: TRBJ2-2
V gene: TRBV12-3/TRBV12-4
CDR3 DNA: TGTGCCAGCAGTTCAGGGGGCAGTCCCGGGGAGCTGTTTTTT
CDR3 protein: CASSSGGSPGELFF

D gene: -
clone size: -
J gene: TRBJ1-3
V gene: TRBV6-1
CDR3 DNA: TGTGCCAGCAGTGGGACCCGGGTTGGCACCATATATTTT
CDR3 protein: CASSGTRVGTIYF

D gene: -
clone size: many
J gene: TRBJ1-5
V gene: TRBV20-1
CDR3 DNA: TGCAGTGCTAGAGGAGGTGCCAGGGCGGATCAGCCCCAGCATTTT
CDR3 protein: CSARGGARADQPQHF

D gene: -
clone size: few
J gene: TRBJ1-4
V gene: TRBV11-2
CDR3 DNA: TGTGCCAGCAGCTTAGGGGGGTGGGCTAATGAAAAACTGTTTTTT
CDR3 protein: CASSLGGWANEKLFF

D gene: -
clone size: -
J gene: TRBJ2-7
V gene: TRBV5-4
CDR3 DNA: TGTGCCAGCAGCTTCGGCCAGGGCGATGGGGAGCAGTACTTC
CDR3 protein: CASSFGQGDGEQYF

D gene: -
clone size: many
J gene: TRBJ2-7
V gene: TRBV28
CDR3 DNA: TGTGCCAGCAGTTTTGGGAACTACGAGCAGTACTTC
CDR3 protein: CASSFGNYEQYF

D gene: TRBD1
clone size: once
J gene: TRBJ1-2
V gene: TRBV28
CDR3 DNA: TGTGCCAGCAGTCTAGGGGGACAGGGGTACACCTTC
CDR3 protein: CASSLGGQGYTF

D gene: TRBD2
clone size: few
J gene: TRBJ2-3
V gene: TRBV15
CDR3 DNA: TGTGCCACCAGCATCGGACTAGCGGGAGGAGTGGATACGCAGTATTTT
CDR3 protein: CATSIGLAGGVDTQYF

D gene: -
clone size: -
J gene: TRBJ2-2
V gene: TRBV6-2/TRBV6-3
CDR3 DNA: TGTGCCAGCAGTTACTCAGGGACCAGCGGGGAGCTGTTTTTT
CDR3 protein: CASSYSGTSGELFF

D gene: -
clone size: few
J gene: TRBJ2-7
V gene: TRBV20-1
CDR3 DNA: TGCAGTGCTAGTTCCTCGAGCTCCTACGAGCAGTACTTC
CDR3 protein: CSASSSSSYEQYF

D gene: TRBD1
clone size: -
J gene: TRBJ2-7
V gene: TRBV9
CDR3 DNA: TGTGCCAGCAGCGGCCGGGACAGGGGGCCTGGCACCTACGAGCAGTACTTC
CDR3 protein: CASSGRDRGPGTYEQYF

D gene: TRBD1
clone size: -
J gene: TRBJ2-1
V gene: TRBV7-2
CDR3 DNA: TGTGCCAGCAGCTCAACCCTCAGGGGGCTATACAATGAGCAGTTCTTC
CDR3 protein: CASSSTLRGLYNEQFF

D gene: -
clone size: few
J gene: TRBJ2-2
V gene: TRBV7-2
CDR3 DNA: TGTGCCAGCAGCTTTAGAGGGGGGCTATTGAACACCGGGGAGCTGTTTTTT
CDR3 protein: CASSFRGGLLNTGELFF

D gene: TRBD2
clone size: -
J gene: TRBJ2-7
V gene: TRBV6-2/TRBV6-3
CDR3 DNA: TGTGCCAGCACCACGGTAGCGGGAGTGGGCGAGCAGTACTTC
CDR3 protein: CASTTVAGVGEQYF

D gene: -
clone size: -
J gene: TRBJ2-3
V gene: TRBV5-6
CDR3 DNA: TGTGCCAGCAGCCCGGGACTCCGCACAGATACGCAGTATTTT
CDR3 protein: CASSPGLRTDTQYF

D gene: -
clone size: many
J gene: TRBJ1-5
V gene: TRBV2
CDR3 DNA: TGTGCCAGCAGTGGAGGCAGCAATCAGCCCCAGCATTTT
CDR3 protein: CASSGGSNQPQHF

D gene: -
clone size: few
J gene: TRBJ1-5
V gene: TRBV11-2
CDR3 DNA: TGTGCCAGCAGCCCACTAGGGACGGCCCAAAATCAGCCCCAGCATTTT
CDR3 protein: CASSPLGTAQNQPQHF

D gene: TRBD2
clone size: -
J gene: TRBJ2-1
V gene: TRBV9
CDR3 DNA: TGTGCCAGCAGCGTCAAAGCGGGATCCTACAATGAGCAGTTCTTC
CDR3 protein: CASSVKAGSYNEQFF

D gene: -
clone size: -
J gene: TRBJ2-5
V gene: TRBV27
CDR3 DNA: TGTGCCAGCAGTTCATACAGGGAGCGAGAGACCCAGTACTTC
CDR3 protein: CASSSYRERETQYF

D gene: -
clone size: -
J gene: TRBJ1-3
V gene: TRBV11-2
CDR3 DNA: TGTGCCAGCAGCTCAGTGGGAGCCTTCTCTGGAAACACCATATATTTT
CDR3 protein: CASSSVGAFSGNTIYF